This T cell receptor (beta chain) was profiled in a study of blood T cells in healthy people across ages. Points on this clonotype: The antigen remains unidentified.

The donors, all healthy, were Caucasians living in Russia, aged 6 to 90. A second about 7 to 11 cycle PCR used barcoded and J-beta primers. TCRdb analysed the 5' RACE reads with MiXCR anew, one entry per CDR3 protein. The repertoire holds about 1.8 million distinct CDR3 sequences, roughly 49% seen once, with 2.1% in the top ten. General study results and limits: Long-lived donors carried more naive CD4+ cells and greater diversity than aged donors.

The CDR3 consists of 17 residues. Per the germline V gene, CDR1 is SGHTA and CDR2 is FQGNSA. V shed 6 bases and J shed 5 bases, with 25 bases lying between them. Specimen: blood. The V and J genes are TRBV7-2 and TRBJ2-5, with a weak D call TRBD2 (6 bases). This receptor was taken from a woman aged 40 to 55 in good health. CDR3 sequence (DNA): TGTGCCAGCAGTCCCAACAGATGGAGGGGAGGTCGGGAGACCCAGTACTTC. This gives the protein CASSPNRWRGGRETQYF.